Included here is one TCR beta chain sequence, with context. Other DNA sequences from this sample encode an identical CDR3 as well. The sample originates from a study of blood T cell repertoires in COVID-19. Study-level information: From the United States, Italy and Spain came samples of acute and convalescent COVID-19. Sample material is recorded as cDNA or gDNA derived from T cells, B-cell-depleted T cells, or PBMCs.

Original data processing: The authors estimated nucleated cell counts from reference gene primer amplification. TCRdb's table, derived via immunoSEQ multiplex PCR, lists solely in-frame clones and lacks some. That table gives V, J and clone size, and the DNA gave D and trimming. The table includes a few hundred thousand clones, approximately 90% detected once. The V and J ends lost 0 bases and 0 bases respectively, with 3 bases between them. The CDR3 has 13 residues. Germline CDR1 and CDR2: GTSNPN and SVGIG (reference sequence). The sample taken for sequencing was peripheral blood. This chain links TRBV30 with TRBJ1-3; D gene uncertain. This receptor was identified in a man younger than 30 with active or convalescent COVID-19. The CDR3 coding sequence is TGTGCCTGGAGTGTGAGCTCTGGAAACACCATATATTTT. Residues: CAWSVSSGNTIYF.